Reported below is one T cell receptor (beta chain). This sample was taken from a study of blood T cell repertoires in COVID-19. Study context: The analysed material was cDNA or gDNA that came from T cells, B-cell-depleted T cells, or PBMCs.

The CDR3 is 14 residues long. Germline lookup yields CDR1 SNHLY and CDR2 FYNNEI. J gave up 1 base and V 7 bases, and 5 bases lay outside the gene matches. Here immunoSEQ multiplex PCR was the method, and the copy in TCRdb shows in-frame clones only, minus some. The sample yields approximately 220,000 clones, 83% seen once. The receptor comes from a woman in her forties or fifties who had been exposed to COVID-19. The gene calls are TRBV2 and TRBJ2-7, with 9 bases lining up with TRBD1. Sequencing was carried out using PBMCs or T cells enriched from blood (not recorded which). In DNA form, the CDR3 reads TGTGCCAGCAAGGGGGACAGGGCTTCCTACGAGCAGTACTTC. This encodes CASKGDRASYEQYF.